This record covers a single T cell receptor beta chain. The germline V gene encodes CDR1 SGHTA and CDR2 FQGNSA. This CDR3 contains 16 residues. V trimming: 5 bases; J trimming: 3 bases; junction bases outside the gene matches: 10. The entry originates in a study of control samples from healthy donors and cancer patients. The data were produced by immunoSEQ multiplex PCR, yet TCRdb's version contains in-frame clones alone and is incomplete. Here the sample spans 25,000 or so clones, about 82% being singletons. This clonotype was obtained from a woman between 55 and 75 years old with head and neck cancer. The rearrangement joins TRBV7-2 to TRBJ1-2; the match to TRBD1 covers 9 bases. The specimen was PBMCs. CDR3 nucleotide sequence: TGTGCCAGCAGCCCAGGCCGGGACAGGGTTCACTATGGCTACACCTTC. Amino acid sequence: CASSPGRDRVHYGYTF.